A selection of T cell receptor beta chains follows, all from one sample in a study of preoperative IRX-2 immunotherapy in early breast cancer. Libraries were prepared by immunoSEQ multiplex PCR; TCRdb keeps only in-frame clonotypes and omits some of them. The data show around 30,000 clones, 78% seen once. The starting material was lymph node tissue, obtained before IRX-2 immunotherapy. These receptors all stem from a human donor with breast cancer. The CDR3 runs from the conserved cysteine through the conserved F or W. The D gene is left open where the match is weak. Clone size is shown for a subset of rows, as once, few, many or a class of expanded clone.

v_call	cdr3_length	j_call	clone_size	d_call	cdr3_nt	cdr3_aa
TRBV29-1	12	TRBJ1-2	NA	NA	TGCAGCGTCGCGACAGGTTACTATGGCTACACCTTC	CSVATGYYGYTF
TRBV11-3	15	TRBJ2-6	NA	NA	TGTGCCAGCAGCTTTGGGACCTCTGGGGCCAACGTCCTGACTTTC	CASSFGTSGANVLTF
TRBV5-1	15	TRBJ1-1	once	TRBD1	TGCGCCAGCAGCTTGGGGGACAGGGGGAGATGGGAAGCTTTCTTT	CASSLGDRGRWEAFF
TRBV12-5	17	TRBJ2-4	NA	NA	TGTGCTAGTGGTTTGATAACTGGGGAACTAGCCAAAAACATTCAGTACTTC	CASGLITGELAKNIQYF
TRBV28	13	TRBJ2-7	NA	NA	TGTGCCAGCAGTCCCGGCGGCCTATTCGAGCAGTACTTC	CASSPGGLFEQYF
TRBV7-6	15	TRBJ1-2	NA	NA	TGTGCCAGCAGCTTTTCCGGCAGCGGGAACTATGGCTACACCTTC	CASSFSGSGNYGYTF
TRBV6-8	16	TRBJ2-2	NA	TRBD2	TGTGCCAGCAGTGAGGTCGGGGGGGTTTATACCGGGGAGCTGTTTTTT	CASSEVGGVYTGELFF
TRBV6-8	13	TRBJ1-1	few	NA	TGTGCCAGCAGTTCCCGACAGTGGGGTGAAGCTTTCTTT	CASSSRQWGEAFF
TRBV6-8	13	TRBJ2-3	NA	NA	TGTGCCAGCAGGGACCCACAGGTGGGAGCGCAGTATTTT	CASRDPQVGAQYF
TRBV11-3	14	TRBJ1-1	NA	NA	TGTGCCAGCAGCCCCTCGCCAGCCAACACTGAAGCTTTCTTT	CASSPSPANTEAFF
TRBV10-3	14	TRBJ1-5	NA	NA	TGTGCCATCAGTGAGTCCCCAGTCAATCAGCCCCAGCATTTT	CAISESPVNQPQHF
TRBV7-1	15	TRBJ1-2	NA	NA	TGTGCCAGCAGCCACGCACCCGGGACTAACTATGGCTACACCTTC	CASSHAPGTNYGYTF
TRBV28	14	TRBJ1-5	NA	NA	TGTGCCAACAGTTTAGGGTCGGGACGGGCAGGCCAGCATTTT	CANSLGSGRAGQHF
TRBV11-3	19	TRBJ2-5	few	NA	TGTGCCAGCAGCCCCCAGGGAGGGGGCTATGGACTATTCCAAGAGACCCAGTACTTC	CASSPQGGGYGLFQETQYF
TRBV6-8	13	TRBJ1-1	medium-sized	TRBD1	TGTGCCAGCAGTCGGAAACAGGGGGCTGAAGCTTTCTTT	CASSRKQGAEAFF
TRBV29-1	12	TRBJ1-5	NA	NA	TGCAGCGTTGGGGGGTTTAACCAGCCCCAGCATTTT	CSVGGFNQPQHF
TRBV14	13	TRBJ1-5	few	NA	TGTGCCAGCAGCCAAGAAAGGGATCAGCCCCAGCATTTT	CASSQERDQPQHF
TRBV6-8	15	TRBJ1-1	NA	NA	TGTGCCAGCAGTCGTAACACTATGATGAACACTGAAGCTTTCTTT	CASSRNTMMNTEAFF
TRBV23-1	15	TRBJ2-6	NA	NA	TGCGCCAGCAGCTTACAAGGGGATGGGGCCAACGTCCTGACTTTC	CASSLQGDGANVLTF
TRBV9	14	TRBJ1-2	once	NA	TGTGCCAGCAGCGGGACAGTCCCTAACTATGGCTACACCTTC	CASSGTVPNYGYTF
TRBV7-6	14	TRBJ2-3	few	TRBD2	TGTGCCAGCAGCTTAGATCGGTCGGGGGGGCCTAAGTATTTT	CASSLDRSGGPKYF
TRBV6-8	14	TRBJ1-2	NA	NA	TGTGCCAGCAGTTACCACCGAGAGAACTATGGCTACACCTTC	CASSYHRENYGYTF
TRBV10-3	16	TRBJ2-2	NA	NA	TGTGCCATCAGTGAGTCTCGTGGGACGAACACCGGGGAGCTGTTTTTT	CAISESRGTNTGELFF
TRBV11-3	14	TRBJ1-3	NA	NA	TGTGCCAGCAGCTTCGGGGTCGAGGGAAACACCATATATTTT	CASSFGVEGNTIYF
TRBV19	15	TRBJ1-2	NA	NA	TGTGCCAGTAGTAGCGGGGCGCGGCTCGGCTATGGCTACACCTTC	CASSSGARLGYGYTF
TRBV12-5	13	TRBJ2-5	NA	TRBD2	TGTGCCAGCACGATAGCGGGGGAAGAGACCCAGTACTTC	CASTIAGEETQYF
TRBV6-8	15	TRBJ1-3	NA	NA	TGTGCCAGCATTCAGACGGTTAGCTCTGGAAACACCATATATTTT	CASIQTVSSGNTIYF
TRBV7-7	14	TRBJ1-3	NA	NA	TGTGCCAGCAGGTTCCGAGGGCCTGGAAACACCATATATTTT	CASRFRGPGNTIYF
TRBV11-3	14	TRBJ2-3	NA	NA	TGTGCCAGCAGCCCTCAGGGGTTCGCAGATACGCAGTATTTT	CASSPQGFADTQYF
TRBV6-8	19	TRBJ2-7	NA	NA	TGTGCCAGCACCCAGCTATATTCCTCCGGGACTGGGCTATCCTACGAGCAGTACTTC	CASTQLYSSGTGLSYEQYF
TRBV28	17	TRBJ2-5	NA	NA	TGTGCCAGCAGTTTGGGTCTCCCTTCCGTCCTTAAAGAGACCCAGTACTTC	CASSLGLPSVLKETQYF
TRBV19	14	TRBJ2-6	NA	NA	TGTGCCAGTAGGGACTACCGAGGGGCCAACGTCCTGACTTTC	CASRDYRGANVLTF
TRBV7-4	13	TRBJ2-7	NA	TRBD1	TGTGCCAGCAGCACAGGACAGGGGTACGAGCAGTACTTC	CASSTGQGYEQYF
TRBV18	15	TRBJ1-2	NA	TRBD1	TGTGCCAGCTCACCGGTCACAGGGGTTCCCTATGGCTACACCTTC	CASSPVTGVPYGYTF
TRBV11-3	15	TRBJ2-5	NA	NA	TGTGCCAGCAGCTTGTTGGAGGGGTACCAAGAGACCCAGTACTTC	CASSLLEGYQETQYF
TRBV6-8	14	TRBJ2-7	NA	TRBD1	TGTGCCAGCAGTTTCCGGGACAGCGCCTACGAGCAGTACTTC	CASSFRDSAYEQYF
TRBV11-3	17	TRBJ2-7	NA	NA	TGTGCCAGCAGCTCGATTCGTTACGGTTCCCGGACTTACGAGCAGTACTTC	CASSSIRYGSRTYEQYF
TRBV11-3	15	TRBJ2-7	NA	TRBD1	TGTGCCAGCAGCTACAGGGACAGTTACAGGTACGAGCAGTACTTC	CASSYRDSYRYEQYF
TRBV14	13	TRBJ1-6	NA	NA	TGTGCCAGCAGCCAAGCGGGGAATTCACCCCTCCACTTT	CASSQAGNSPLHF
TRBV7-6	16	TRBJ2-1	few	NA	TGTGCCAGCAGCTTAGGGGGTCTCCTAGCCTACAATGAGCAGTTCTTC	CASSLGGLLAYNEQFF
TRBV11-3	18	TRBJ2-7	NA	TRBD2	TGTGCCAGCAGCTTAGGGCAGTCAGTAGCGGGGGCTTTCTACGAGCAGTACTTC	CASSLGQSVAGAFYEQYF
TRBV28	20	TRBJ1-2	NA	TRBD1	TGTGCCAGCAGTCCCAATCTTAACCGGGACAGGGGGCGCGGGCCTCATGGCTACACCTTC	CASSPNLNRDRGRGPHGYTF
TRBV6-8	17	TRBJ1-6	NA	TRBD1	TGTGCCAGCAGTTACTCGATCGTATCAGGGGGCAATTCACCCCTCCACTTT	CASSYSIVSGGNSPLHF
TRBV30	14	TRBJ1-2	NA	NA	TGTGCCTGGAGTCTTGGACAGTCTAACTATGGCTACACCTTC	CAWSLGQSNYGYTF
TRBV18	13	TRBJ1-1	NA	NA	TGTGCCAGCTCACAGGGCATGAACACTGAAGCTTTCTTT	CASSQGMNTEAFF
TRBV7-6	18	TRBJ1-3	NA	TRBD1	TGTGCCAGCAGCAAGCGTCGACAGGGAGGGAACTCTGGAAACACCATATATTTT	CASSKRRQGGNSGNTIYF
TRBV12-5	13	TRBJ1-2	NA	NA	TGTGCCAGCACCCCGGGGGAGGGGTCTGGCTACACCTTC	CASTPGEGSGYTF
TRBV6-8	15	TRBJ1-2	NA	NA	TGTGCCAGCAGTTACTCGACGGGGGGGTTGTATGGCTACACCTTC	CASSYSTGGLYGYTF
TRBV11-3	16	TRBJ2-7	NA	NA	TGTGCCAGCAGCCCAGTCCAGGGGTCGAGCTCCTACGAGCAGTACTTC	CASSPVQGSSSYEQYF
TRBV11-3	17	TRBJ1-1	NA	TRBD1	TGTGCCAGCAGCTTAAGGAGAGGACAGGGGAGTGTCACTGAAGCTTTCTTT	CASSLRRGQGSVTEAFF
TRBV11-3	15	TRBJ2-1	few	TRBD1	TGTGCCAGCAGCTTAGGGACAGGGGTCTACAATGAGCAGTTCTTC	CASSLGTGVYNEQFF
TRBV19	14	TRBJ1-5	NA	NA	TGTGCCAGTAGGATAGGGGGGACCAATCAGCCCCAGCATTTT	CASRIGGTNQPQHF
TRBV7-7	16	TRBJ1-4	NA	TRBD1	TGTGCCAGCAGCTTGCCCGGGACAGGGGCGAGCGAAAAACTGTTTTTT	CASSLPGTGASEKLFF